This TCR beta chain was profiled in a study of blood T cell repertoires in COVID-19. Turning to the study itself: The study drew acute and convalescent COVID-19 samples from the United States, Italy and Spain.

The repertoire was sequenced with immunoSEQ multiplex PCR; TCRdb's copy has only in-frame clones and lacks some. The sample has 20,000 to 30,000 clones; approximately 86% are singletons. The origin of this receptor is a man between 45 and 60 years old with active COVID-19. The sequencing input was peripheral blood.

CDR3 coding DNA: TGTGCCAGCTCACCCGCCGGGACTACCGGAGAAAAACTGTTTTTT. Protein: CASSPAGTTGEKLFF. V is TRBV18 and J is TRBJ1-4; D perhaps matches TRBD1 (5 bases). V lost 3 bases to trimming and J lost 8 bases, with 16 bases between them. The CDR3 has 15 residues. In germline, CDR1 is KGHSH, CDR2 LQKENI.